The 22 T cell receptor beta chains below all came from one sample that was sequenced in a study of blood T cells in healthy people across ages. Primed by a sample-barcoded 5' primer and a J-beta primer mix, a second PCR proceeded for about 7 to 11 cycles. TCRdb analysed the 5' RACE reads with MiXCR anew, one entry per CDR3 protein. Among around 650,000 distinct CDR3 sequences listed, about 43% were seen once. Sequenced: blood. The receptors were sampled from an elderly man in good health.

This clonotype was counted between two and nine times. The chain links TRBV6-2 or TRBV6-3 to TRBJ2-1; 12 bases align to TRBD2. J lost 5 bases, V lost 1 base, and 3 bases had no gene match. This CDR3 spans 16 amino acids. Germline-derived CDR1 and CDR2 are MNHEY and SVGEGT. CDR3 residues: CASSYWTSGTNNEQFF. The CDR3 bases are TGTGCCAGCAGTTACTGGACTAGCGGGACCAACAATGAGCAGTTCTTC.

This CDR3 is CASSPPDKGLSYEQYF. The CDR3 region has the DNA TGTGCCAGCTCACCACCGGACAAGGGGCTCTCCTACGAGCAGTACTTC. The rearrangement uses TRBV18 and TRBJ2-7; tentatively, D is TRBD1 (5 bases). Germline assignment: CDR1 KGHSH and CDR2 LQKENI. V lost 0 bases, J lost 0 bases, and 12 bases lay in between. This CDR3 has 16 amino acids.

To note about this clonotype: A much larger clone differs from this one at a single base, so this may be a read error. The chain employs TRBV10-3 and TRBJ2-3; D might be TRBD1 (6 bases). This CDR3 is 15 amino acids long. Germline CDR1 reads ENHRY; CDR2 reads SYGVKD. V lost 4 bases and J 1 base, leaving 12 bases between the germline ends. CDR3 residues: CAISGPGVGTDTQYF. In DNA form, the CDR3 reads TGTGCCATCAGTGGGCCAGGGGTTGGCACAGATACGCAGTATTTT.

This clonotype has a single count. The V gene is TRBV9, the J gene TRBJ2-1; 8 bases line up with TRBD2. This CDR3 comprises 17 residues. The germline V gene encodes CDR1 SGDLS and CDR2 YYNGEE. V lost 0 bases and J lost 5; bases outside the gene matches: 10. CDR3 sequence reads: CASSVEAAGGGHNEQFF. DNA of the CDR3: TGTGCCAGCAGCGTAGAGGCCGCGGGGGGAGGACACAATGAGCAGTTCTTC.

This clonotype was observed a handful of times. The junction departs from the called germline gene at one end, perhaps through a read error. The chain carries TRBV20-1 and TRBJ2-1, with TRBD2 as a possible D gene (5 bases). Per the germline V gene, CDR1 is DFQATT and CDR2 is SNEGSKA (reference sequence). This CDR3 spans 15 amino acids. CDR3 bases: TGCAGTGTTAGAACGGGGAGAAGGTCCTACAATGAGCAGTTCTTC. Translating it yields CSVRTGRRSYNEQFF.

This clonotype has a handful of counts. In DNA, the CDR3 is TGTGCCATCAGTCCCGGGACTAGCGGGACCATCAACACGCAGTATTTT. Protein: CAISPGTSGTINTQYF. The chain uses TRBV10-3 and TRBJ2-3; 13 bases are a match to TRBD2. This CDR3 spans 16 amino acids. Germline V CDR1 and CDR2: ENHRY, SYGVKD. V trimming: 5 bases; J trimming: 9 bases; junction bases outside the gene matches: 11.

Regarding this clonotype: A clone one base away is much larger, so this may be a read error. The CDR3 is CASSTEETQFF. CDR3 in DNA: TGTGCCAGCAGTACCGAAGAGACCCAGTTCTTC. The chain employs TRBV12-3 or TRBV12-4 and TRBJ2-1; D not certain. The V end lost 5 bases, the J end lost 13 bases, and 12 bases lay between the germline ends. CDR3 length: 11 residues.

As regards this clonotype: A read error may produce the germline difference seen at one junction end. The chain links TRBV6-1 to TRBJ2-1; TRBD2 matches 10 bases. The J call may be incorrect, as the DNA end agrees better with TRBJ2-7. The germline V gene encodes CDR1 MNHNS and CDR2 SASEGT. CDR3 length: 16 residues. The CDR3 spells CASSSSGGAAPYEQYF. CDR3 coding DNA: TGTGCCAGCAGCTCAAGCGGGGGGGCCGCACCCTATGAGCAGTACTTC.

In this sample, this clonotype turned up many times. The chain uses TRBV7-2 and TRBJ2-1, with D perhaps matching TRBD1 (5 bases). V was trimmed by 1 base and J by 6 bases, leaving 10 bases between them. The CDR3 spans 14 residues. Looked up from germline, CDR1 is SGHTA and CDR2 is FQGNSA. The CDR3 loop reads CASSLEYRSNEQFF. The CDR3 nucleotides read TGTGCCAGCAGCTTAGAGTACAGGTCCAATGAGCAGTTCTTC.

The V and J genes are TRBV4-3 and TRBJ2-3; D call uncertain. The germline gives CDR1 LGHNA, CDR2 YSLEER. This CDR3 region has 13 residues. V dropped 0 bases and J dropped 6 bases, with 7 bases sitting between them. CDR3 nucleotides: TGCGCCAGCAGCCAAGATCTCTGGGATACGCAGTATTTT. Translated, it gives CASSQDLWDTQYF.

The chain combines TRBV23-1 with TRBJ2-1; the D gene is possibly TRBD1 (7 bases). TRBV23-1 is classed as an ORF, of uncertain function. Trimming stripped 4 bases from V and 5 bases from J, with 18 bases between. There are 16 residues in the CDR3. The CDR3 DNA is TGCGCCAGCAGTCTTCGGGGGACAGAGAATAACAATGAGCAGTTCTTC. Its protein product is CASSLRGTENNNEQFF.

V and J are TRBV25-1 and TRBJ1-1; D ambiguous. Trimming stripped 3 bases from V and 1 base from J, with 9 bases between. The germline V gene encodes CDR1 MGHDK and CDR2 SYGVNS. The CDR3 extends over 14 amino acids. The DNA for the CDR3 is TGTGCCAGCAGTGATCCAGGCCAGAACACTGAAGCTTTCTTT. Residues: CASSDPGQNTEAFF.

The chain combines TRBV3-1 with TRBJ1-4; D call uncertain. The V end lost 1 base, the J end lost 8 bases, and 11 bases lay between the germline ends. CDR3 length equals 14 residues. CDR1 is LGHDT, CDR2 YNNKEL, per germline (reference sequence). The CDR3: CASSQAGRGEKLFF. CDR3 bases: TGTGCCAGCAGCCAAGCCGGTCGTGGCGAAAAACTGTTTTTT.

J is TRBJ2-1 and V is TRBV25-1; 11 bases map to TRBD2. After removal of 10 bases from V and 3 bases from J, the junction contained 17 bases not matched to a gene. The length of the CDR3 is 18 residues. Germline CDR1 MGHDK, CDR2 SYGVNS. DNA of the CDR3: TGTGCCACCGAGGACGGGCCATCAGGGACTAGCGGCTACAATGAGCAGTTCTTC. Protein sequence: CATEDGPSGTSGYNEQFF.

The chain joins TRBV20-1 to TRBJ2-7, with D unclear. Trimming cost V 0 bases and J 9 bases, with 12 bases left between them. Germline CDR1 DFQATT, CDR2 SNEGSKA (reference sequence). The CDR3 is 12 amino acids. The CDR3: CSAREEIKGQYF. As DNA, the CDR3 is TGCAGTGCTAGAGAGGAAATAAAGGGGCAGTACTTC.

V gene TRBV5-4 combines with J gene TRBJ1-4, with TRBD1 as a possible D gene (5 bases). The V end was cut by 2 bases, the J end by 7 bases, with 12 bases between. The CDR3 is 14 amino acids. From germline, CDR1 is SGHNT and CDR2 YYREEE (reference sequence). Here the CDR3 reads CASSFKGASEKLFF. In DNA form, the CDR3 reads TGTGCCAGCAGCTTCAAAGGGGCTAGTGAAAAACTGTTTTTT.

The J gene is TRBJ2-7, the V gene TRBV20-1; D remains ambiguous. CDR3 length: 14 residues. V lost 3 bases and J 6 bases, leaving 18 bases between the germline ends. From germline, CDR1 is DFQATT and CDR2 SNEGSKA (reference sequence). For the CDR3, the DNA is TGCAGTGCTAGTCCGGGCCCCCGGGTTTTCGAGCAGTACTTC. Its protein is CSASPGPRVFEQYF.

This clonotype has more than one count but fewer than ten. The chain joins TRBV20-1 to TRBJ2-5; 10 positions agree with TRBD2. The CDR3 runs 15 residues. V shed 2 bases, J shed 5 bases, and the junction held 8 bases outside the gene matches. Germline assignment: CDR1 DFQATT and CDR2 SNEGSKA (reference sequence). CDR3 in amino acids: CSARKAGGPLETQYF. The CDR3 coding sequence is TGCAGTGCTAGAAAAGCGGGAGGGCCCCTGGAGACCCAGTACTTC.

The rearrangement uses TRBV20-1 and TRBJ1-2; TRBD1 matches at 7 bases. The trim removed 6 bases at V and 3 bases at J, leaving 7 bases unmatched. Germline assignment: CDR1 DFQATT and CDR2 SNEGSKA (reference sequence). CDR3 length: 13 amino acids. In DNA, the CDR3 is TGCAGTGCCAAGACAGGGAAGGACTATGGCTACACCTTC. Amino acid sequence: CSAKTGKDYGYTF.

The chain joins TRBV28 to TRBJ2-7; D unclear. The V gene's germline CDR1 is MDHEN and CDR2 SYDVKM. This CDR3 is 12 amino acids long. V lost 8 bases and J lost 3, with 11 bases in between. Written as DNA, the CDR3 is TGTGCCAGCGCCCTAGTGGGCTACGAGCAGTACTTC. This codes for CASALVGYEQYF.

The rearrangement uses TRBV28 and TRBJ1-2, with TRBD1 identical over 10 bases. Germline-derived CDR1 and CDR2 are MDHEN and SYDVKM. The junction had 9 bases not matched to a gene; V was cut back by 6 bases and J by 2 bases. This CDR3 contains 16 residues. The CDR3 nucleotides read TGTGCCAGCAGAACACCGACAGGGGGCTGGAACTATGGCTACACCTTC. Its protein is CASRTPTGGWNYGYTF.

This sequence joins TRBV7-3 and TRBJ2-3, with D maybe TRBD2 (6 bases). The V end was cut by 5 bases, the J end by 0 bases, with 12 bases between. Per the germline V gene, CDR1 is SGHTA and CDR2 is FQGTGA. The length of the CDR3 is 15 residues. The CDR3 here is CASSDLATSTDTQYF. The DNA for the CDR3 is TGTGCCAGCAGCGACCTAGCGACTAGCACAGATACGCAGTATTTT. Supplemented by reference TRBV7-3 and TRBJ2-3, the full variable domain reads GAGVSQTPSNKVTEKGKYVELRCDPISGHTALYWYRQSLGQGPEFLIYFQGTGAADDSGLPNDRFFAVRPEGSVSTLKIQRTERGDSAVYLCASSDLATSTDTQYFGPGTRLTVL.